The text below deals with one T cell receptor (beta chain). Its antigen is still unknown. The sample comes from a study of OX40 agonist ivuxolimab in advanced cancers. Study-level results: More expanded clones were found, on average, in CD8+ than in CD4+ T cells.

Using immunoSEQ multiplex PCR, the repertoire was profiled, and TCRdb retains in-frame clones only, with some absent. The repertoire holds some 28,000 clones, with about four fifths as singletons. Germline V CDR1 and CDR2: SQVTM, ANQGSEA. V gave up 6 bases and J gave up 3 bases; unmatched junction bases: 11. This CDR3 contains 15 residues. This receptor was obtained from an adult with an advanced solid tumor such as melanoma, head and neck, liver or kidney cancer. Sample: CD4+ or CD8+ T cells sorted from blood, taken in a trial of the OX40 agonist ivuxolimab. This chain links TRBV29-1 with TRBJ1-1; 9 nucleotides align to TRBD1. CDR3 DNA sequence: TGCAGCGTACAACAGGGGGCCGGGTTTTACACTGAAGCTTTCTTT. Protein product: CSVQQGAGFYTEAFF.